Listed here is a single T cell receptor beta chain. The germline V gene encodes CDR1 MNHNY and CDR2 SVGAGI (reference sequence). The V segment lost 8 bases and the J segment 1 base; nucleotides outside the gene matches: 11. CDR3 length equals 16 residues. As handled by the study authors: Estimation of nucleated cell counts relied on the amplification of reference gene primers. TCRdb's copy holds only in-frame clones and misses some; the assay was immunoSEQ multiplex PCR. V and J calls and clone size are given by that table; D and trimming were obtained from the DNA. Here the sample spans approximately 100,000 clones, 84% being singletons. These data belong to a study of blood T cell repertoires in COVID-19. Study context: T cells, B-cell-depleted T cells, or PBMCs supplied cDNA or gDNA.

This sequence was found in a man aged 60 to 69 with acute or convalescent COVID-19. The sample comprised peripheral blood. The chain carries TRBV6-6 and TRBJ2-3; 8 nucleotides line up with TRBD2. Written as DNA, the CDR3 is TGTGCCAGCGATAGCGGGACCAATCCCGGCACAGATACGCAGTATTTT. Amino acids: CASDSGTNPGTDTQYF.